A single sample is the source of the 23 T cell receptor beta chains below, sequenced in a study of blood T cell repertoires in COVID-19. Sequencing used immunoSEQ multiplex PCR; TCRdb keeps in-frame clones, though not all of them. The table lists 300,000 to 450,000 clones, 81% of them singletons, with roughly 1.1% in the top ten. The specimen sequenced was peripheral blood. Every receptor here comes from a human donor with acute or convalescent COVID-19. The donor label of this sample is uncertain.

This clone appeared a few times. The rearrangement links TRBV15 to TRBJ1-1; 12 bases agree with TRBD1. Trimming at V came to 8 bases and at J to 5 bases, leaving 9 bases not matched to a gene. CDR1 and CDR2 from the germline V gene are LNHNV and YYDKDF (reference sequence). The CDR3 contains 15 residues. The CDR3 region is CATSSGTGGRTEAFF. CDR3 DNA: TGTGCCACCTCGTCCGGGACAGGGGGCAGGACTGAAGCTTTCTTT.

The genes are TRBV7-9 and TRBJ1-1, with D tentatively TRBD1 (5 bases). CDR3 length: 13 amino acids. CDR1 SEHNR and CDR2 FQNEAQ come from the germline V gene (reference sequence). Trimming pared 5 bases from V and 8 bases from J, leaving 15 bases between. CDR3 bases: TGTGCCAGCAGCCCCCGTGGGGCCTTCGAAGCTTTCTTT. Its translation: CASSPRGAFEAFF.

This chain joins TRBV14 and TRBJ1-1; D is unclear. V was clipped by 1 base and J by 1 base, with 4 bases between them. CDR3 length: 13 amino acids. Germline loops: CDR1 SGHDN, CDR2 FVKESK. CDR3 amino acids: CASSQAGNTEAFF. The CDR3 DNA sequence: TGTGCCAGCAGCCAAGCCGGGAACACTGAAGCTTTCTTT. Using reference TRBV14 and TRBJ1-1 for the parts outside the CDR3, the full variable domain is EAGVTQFPSHSVIEKGQTVTLRCDPISGHDNLYWYRRVMGKEIKFLLHFVKESKQDESGMPNNRFLAERTGGTYSTLKVQPAELEDSGVYFCASSQAGNTEAFFGQGTRLTVV.

The rearrangement joins TRBV3-1 (or the pseudogene TRBV3-2) to TRBJ2-1; 8 nucleotides agree with TRBD2. The V segment lost 1 base and the J segment 0 bases; nucleotides outside the gene matches: 14. This CDR3 region has 20 residues. Germline CDR1 and CDR2: LGHDT and YNNKEL (reference sequence). This CDR3 reads CASSQARLAQRGSSYNEQFF. CDR3 nucleotides: TGTGCCAGCAGCCAAGCCCGACTAGCGCAGAGAGGGAGCTCCTACAATGAGCAGTTCTTC.

J is TRBJ2-3 and V is TRBV20-1, with a weak D call TRBD2 (5 bases). CDR3 length equals 14 residues. CDR1 and CDR2 from the germline V gene are DFQATT and SNEGSKA (reference sequence). Trimming pared 3 bases from V and 2 bases from J, leaving 12 bases between. The CDR3: CSASGERDTDTQYF. The CDR3 DNA follows: TGCAGTGCTAGTGGGGAACGGGACACAGATACGCAGTATTTT.

The chain recombines TRBV4-2 with TRBJ2-3; 9 bases match TRBD2. V lost 0 bases and J lost 4; bases outside the gene matches: 5. Germline CDR1 LGHNA, CDR2 YNFKEQ. The CDR3 runs to 16 residues. CDR3 sequence reads: CASSQDLGGGADTQYF. In DNA, the CDR3 is TGTGCCAGCAGCCAAGATCTAGGCGGGGGGGCAGATACGCAGTATTTT.

The J gene is TRBJ1-1, the V gene TRBV5-4; perhaps TRBD1 as D (5 bases). Germline CDR1 SGHNT, CDR2 YYREEE (reference sequence). This CDR3 has 15 amino acids. V was cut by 0 bases and J by 3 bases, with 12 bases left in between. The CDR3 region is CASSLGGGADTEAFF. CDR3 nucleotide sequence: TGTGCCAGCAGCTTGGGGGGGGGTGCGGACACTGAAGCTTTCTTT.

The chain joins TRBV6-2 or TRBV6-3 to TRBJ2-5; no firm D call. This CDR3 has 15 amino acids. CDR1 and CDR2 (germline): MNHEY, SVGEGT. V shed 3 bases and J shed 4 bases, with 15 bases lying between them. In nucleotides, the CDR3 is TGTGCCAGCAGTTATTCTCTAACCCTCGCAGAGACCCAGTACTTC. It encodes CASSYSLTLAETQYF.

The V call is TRBV27, the J call TRBJ1-5; no definite D call. This CDR3 region has 14 residues. Per the germline V gene, CDR1 is MNHEY and CDR2 is SMNVEV (reference sequence). The V gene lost 6 bases and the J gene lost 4 bases, with 13 bases spanning the gap. The CDR3 sequence is CASSPAERNQPQHF. The CDR3, as DNA: TGTGCCAGCAGCCCTGCGGAGCGGAATCAGCCCCAGCATTTT.

The V and J genes are TRBV7-9 and TRBJ2-7; no clear D. This CDR3 has 14 residues. Germline CDR1 and CDR2: SEHNR and FQNEAQ (reference sequence). The ends were cut back, 1 base at V and 6 bases at J, with 13 bases in the middle. CDR3 nucleotides: TGTGCCAGCAGCTTAGAGTTAGTGAGCGTCGAGCAGTACTTC. Encoded protein: CASSLELVSVEQYF.

The chain links TRBV11-2 to TRBJ2-5, with TRBD2 matching over 15 bases. Per the germline V gene, CDR1 is SGHAT and CDR2 is FQNNGV. The V and J ends lost 4 bases and 3 bases, in that order; junction bases with no gene match: 3. There are 16 residues in the CDR3. Written as DNA, the CDR3 is TGTGCCAGCAGCTCCGGGACTAGCGGGGGGAAAGAGACCCAGTACTTC. This gives the protein CASSSGTSGGKETQYF. The complete variable domain, with remaining parts taken from reference TRBV11-2 and TRBJ2-5, reads EAGVAQSPRYKIIEKRQSVAFWCNPISGHATLYWYQQILGQGPKLLIQFQNNGVVDDSQLPKDRFSAERLKGVDSTLKIQPAKLEDSAVYLCASSSGTSGGKETQYFGPGTRLLVL.

The gene calls are TRBV6-5 and TRBJ1-4, with D maybe TRBD1 (6 bases). This CDR3 spans 14 amino acids. V was trimmed by 3 bases and J by 8 bases, leaving 13 bases between them. Germline assignment: CDR1 MNHEY and CDR2 SVGAGI. CDR3 residues: CASSYGTTREKLFF. Here the CDR3 DNA reads TGTGCCAGCAGTTATGGGACAACAAGGGAAAAACTGTTTTTT.

This clone was detected only a few times. The chain employs TRBV10-3 and TRBJ2-7; 9 nucleotides agree with TRBD1. The CDR3 length is 15 residues. Germline V gene data show CDR1 as ENHRY and CDR2 as SYGVKD. V was clipped by 5 bases and J by 2 bases; unmatched bases: 7. This CDR3 is CAISNGQGTTYEQYF. CDR3 coding DNA: TGTGCCATCAGTAACGGACAGGGGACCACCTACGAGCAGTACTTC.

This chain joins TRBV5-1 and TRBJ1-6; 9 positions agree with TRBD1. The CDR3 extends over 16 amino acids. J gave up 4 bases and V 2 bases, and 4 bases lay outside the gene matches. Germline values: CDR1 SGHRS, CDR2 YFSETQ. The CDR3 is CASSFAGQGYNSPLHF. The CDR3 nucleotides are TGCGCCAGCAGCTTTGCGGGACAGGGTTATAATTCACCCCTCCACTTT. The whole variable domain, filled in from reference TRBV5-1 and TRBJ1-6, reads KAGVTQTPRYLIKTRGQQVTLSCSPISGHRSVSWYQQTPGQGLQFLFEYFSETQRNKGNFPGRFSGRQFSNSRSEMNVSTLELGDSALYLCASSFAGQGYNSPLHFGNGTRLTVT.

This clone was recorded a few times. This chain joins TRBV29-1 and TRBJ2-5, with D tentatively TRBD2 (5 bases). Between the trimmed V and J ends, which lost 2 bases and 7 bases, there was a span of 17 bases. Looked up from germline, CDR1 is SQVTM and CDR2 is ANQGSEA. The CDR3 is 14 amino acids. The CDR3 nucleotides are TGCAGCGTTGAAAACCTAGTTGTTGGAGGGACCCAGTACTTC. This gives the protein CSVENLVVGGTQYF.

The chain uses TRBV6-1 and TRBJ2-6; maybe TRBD1 (5 bases). The CDR3 has 15 residues. V lost 1 base and J lost 4, with 8 bases in between. Per germline, CDR1 MNHNS and CDR2 SASEGT. DNA for the CDR3: TGTGCCAGCAGTGAAGAGGGGCGGGGGGCCAACGTCCTGACTTTC. Protein sequence: CASSEEGRGANVLTF.

This chain links TRBV30 with TRBJ2-5; D unclear. The CDR3 runs to 11 residues. V lost 5 bases and J 2 bases, leaving 6 bases between the germline ends. CDR1 is GTSNPN and CDR2 is SVGIG in the germline V gene (reference sequence). The CDR3 DNA reads TGTGCCTGGGCAGAACAAGAGACCCAGTACTTC. Protein sequence: CAWAEQETQYF.

The sample holds one count of this clone. The chain is built from TRBV27 and TRBJ1-4; possible D gene TRBD1, 6 bases. V dropped 1 base and J dropped 7 bases, with 10 bases sitting between them. Germline V gene lookup returns CDR1 MNHEY and CDR2 SMNVEV (reference sequence). The CDR3 consists of 14 residues. The CDR3: CASSLLGATEKLFF. The CDR3 nucleotides read TGTGCCAGCAGTTTATTGGGGGCGACTGAAAAACTGTTTTTT.

The chain is built from TRBV3-1 (or the pseudogene TRBV3-2) and TRBJ1-1; unclear D gene. This CDR3 comprises 12 residues. CDR1 is LGHDT and CDR2 is YNNKEL in the germline V gene (reference sequence). V lost 5 bases and J lost 4, with 8 bases in between. CDR3 coding DNA: TGTGCCAGCAGCTACTATGGCACTGAAGCTTTCTTT. Translated, it gives CASSYYGTEAFF.

As regards this clone: Given a much more abundant clone one base away, this may be a read error. The chain employs TRBV7-2 and TRBJ2-7; 8 bases fit TRBD1. The CDR3 spans 14 residues. V trimming: 3 bases; J trimming: 2 bases; junction bases outside the gene matches: 3. Germline V gene sequence: CDR1 SGHTA, CDR2 FQGNSA. CDR3 nucleotides: TGTGCCAGCAGCTTCGGACAGGGAACCTACGAGCAGTACTTC. As protein: CASSFGQGTYEQYF.

This chain connects TRBV3-1 (or the pseudogene TRBV3-2) to TRBJ2-5, with 15 bases fitting TRBD2. V shed 0 bases, J shed 5 bases, and the junction held 10 bases outside the gene matches. The germline V gene encodes CDR1 LGHDT and CDR2 YNNKEL (reference sequence). The CDR3 has 19 residues. The DNA of the CDR3 is TGTGCCAGCAGCCAAGATCCCTGGACTAGCGGGAGGGCCGGGGAGACCCAGTACTTC. As protein: CASSQDPWTSGRAGETQYF.

This chain uses TRBV19 with TRBJ1-4, with 7 bases identical to TRBD1. Germline V gives CDR1 LNHDA, CDR2 SQIVND (reference sequence). Germline trimming cut 5 bases from V and 3 bases from J; bases unmatched to any gene: 9. CDR3 size: 16 residues. This CDR3 reads CASSARQGWSNEKLFF. The CDR3 DNA follows: TGTGCCAGTAGTGCGAGACAGGGTTGGTCTAATGAAAAACTGTTTTTT. The whole variable domain, remainder taken from reference TRBV19 and TRBJ1-4, is DGGITQSPKYLFRKEGQNVTLSCEQNLNHDAMYWYRQDPGQGLRLIYYSQIVNDFQKGDIAEGYSVSREKKESFPLTVTSAQKNPTAFYLCASSARQGWSNEKLFFGSGTQLSVL.

The chain carries TRBV10-2 and TRBJ2-1; 13 bases map to TRBD2. The CDR3 is made up of 17 amino acids. Unmatched junction bases numbered 8, after V lost 6 bases and J lost 3 bases. CDR1 WSHSY and CDR2 SAAADI come from the germline V gene. CDR3 loop: CASRTGTSGKSYNEQFF. The CDR3 DNA reads as TGCGCCAGCAGGACCGGGACTAGCGGGAAGAGCTACAATGAGCAGTTCTTC.